Listed below are T cell receptor beta chains from one sample, sequenced in a study of blood T cells in healthy people across ages. One entry per CDR3 protein, called by TCRdb with MiXCR from the 5' RACE reads. This repertoire shows around 870,000 distinct CDR3 sequences, around 28% found once; its top ten account for roughly 17%. What was sequenced was blood. The receptors shown here come from an elderly woman in good health. Each CDR3 is given without its conserved first and last residue. The D gene is left open where the match is weak.

d_gene,j_gene,len,v_gene,CDR3aa
-,TRBJ1-1,10,TRBV20-1,SADIWGTEAF
-,TRBJ2-7,11,TRBV29-1,SVDVPNSYEQY
TRBD2,TRBJ2-1,13,TRBV9,ASSPLAGTYNEQF
-,TRBJ2-3,11,TRBV6-6,ASSLKVADTQY
TRBD2,TRBJ2-1,10,TRBV29-1,SISGSGDEQF
-,TRBJ2-5,11,TRBV20-1,SAKQGGWETQY
-,TRBJ2-1,14,TRBV11-2,ASSRGPGGGRRKQF
-,TRBJ2-7,10,TRBV28,ASSSGVNEQY
-,TRBJ2-7,14,TRBV3-1,ASGPQVGTGTYEQY
-,TRBJ2-5,13,TRBV28,ASSFIPLAEETQY
-,TRBJ1-4,11,TRBV7-9,ASSPATNEKLF
TRBD1,TRBJ2-7,12,TRBV7-2,ASSGAGTAYEQY
TRBD1,TRBJ2-5,12,TRBV7-2,ASSALGGSETQY
TRBD2,TRBJ2-3,13,TRBV6-1,ASIMTSGGTDTQY
-,TRBJ1-3,14,TRBV4-2,ASSKGLKSSGNTIY
TRBD2,TRBJ2-2,13,TRBV2,ASSLAGENTGELF
-,TRBJ2-5,13,TRBV9,ASSPHGGAGETQY
-,TRBJ1-1,12,TRBV12-3/TRBV12-4,ASSQGRANTEAF
-,TRBJ2-3,12,TRBV7-9,ASSLGQLTNTQY
-,TRBJ2-6,14,TRBV7-2,ASSWNRYSGANVLT
-,TRBJ2-3,13,TRBV18,ASSPQWTHTDTQY
TRBD1,TRBJ1-1,14,TRBV6-5,ASSYRDRGINTEAF
-,TRBJ2-1,15,TRBV20-1,SARTQIGGGPYNEQF
-,TRBJ1-5,14,TRBV28,ASTLTGIYSNQPQH
-,TRBJ1-1,11,TRBV18,ASLLTVNTEAF
TRBD2,TRBJ2-1,12,TRBV7-9,ASSFSGGRNEQF
TRBD1,TRBJ1-4,13,TRBV6-5,ASKTGVGFNEKLF
-,TRBJ2-7,12,TRBV7-2,ASSSYRDSYEQY
-,TRBJ1-4,12,TRBV12-3/TRBV12-4,ASSLGQGSRKLF
-,TRBJ1-4,12,TRBV11-2,ASGFGRVSEKLF
-,TRBJ2-1,12,TRBV27,ASRSGSVYNEQF
-,TRBJ2-1,13,TRBV20-1,SARPSGLNYNEQF
TRBD1,TRBJ1-2,13,TRBV18,ASSSLGAGGDGYT
TRBD1,TRBJ2-7,13,TRBV4-3,ASSPGQGTAYEQY
-,TRBJ2-1,10,TRBV7-2,ASSPSRDEQF
TRBD2,TRBJ2-1,14,TRBV5-5,ASSLRTSGNYNEQF
-,TRBJ1-1,12,TRBV20-1,SAPRAAGVTEAF
-,TRBJ2-3,11,TRBV28,AWRQPSTDTRY
-,TRBJ2-1,15,TRBV7-6,ASSPGVEGGHYNEQF
TRBD1,TRBJ1-1,13,TRBV6-1,ASLRQGIGGTEAF
TRBD2,TRBJ2-1,15,TRBV7-6,ASSLDPRSGGSGEQF
-,TRBJ2-2,14,TRBV4-3,ASSQAPAGDTGELF
-,TRBJ2-2,12,TRBV27,ASSLFGPPGELF
TRBD2,TRBJ2-5,18,TRBV30,AWSVLPRTSGGAGTETQY
TRBD1,TRBJ2-3,14,TRBV25-1,ASSGGYRGGTDTQY
TRBD1,TRBJ2-2,13,TRBV29-1,SVDGTGGGTGELF
TRBD1,-,14,TRBV28,ASSLAGTGKAHEQY
TRBD2,TRBJ2-6,19,TRBV5-1,ASSRLAGDRTLYSGANVLT
TRBD1,TRBJ2-5,13,TRBV7-6,ASSLETGTSHERY
TRBD2,TRBJ2-4,13,TRBV12-3/TRBV12-4,ASSTGLAGGDIQY
TRBD1,TRBJ1-4,13,TRBV5-1,ASSSGGPFGEKLF
TRBD1,TRBJ2-2,13,TRBV29-1,SVSSTGGYTGELF
-,TRBJ2-3,11,TRBV11-2,ASSYGRRGTQY
-,TRBJ1-2,12,TRBV7-9,ASSTWKEDYGYT
TRBD1,TRBJ2-2,17,TRBV5-1,ASSLVASSRDRNTGELF
-,TRBJ1-6,11,TRBV2,ASREGYNSPLH
-,TRBJ2-7,12,TRBV12-3/TRBV12-4,ASRLRDTSEERY
TRBD1,TRBJ1-5,12,TRBV28,ASSRRQGAQPQH
-,TRBJ2-3,11,TRBV20-1,SALVGLADTQY